These 10 T cell receptor beta chains were all obtained from the same sample, sequenced in a study of blood T cells in healthy people across ages. A second PCR, run for about 6 to 11 cycles, used a sample-barcoded 5' primer plus a J-beta primer mix. TCRdb ran MiXCR on the 5' RACE reads and lists one entry per CDR3 protein. This table has some 1.5 million distinct CDR3 sequences, roughly 30% appearing once. Sequencing used blood. The receptors were gathered from a woman in her thirties in good health.

The V and J genes are TRBV12-3 or TRBV12-4 and TRBJ2-7; 9 bases agree with TRBD2. CDR3 size: 15 residues. The V and J ends lost 6 bases and 9 bases, in that order; junction bases with no gene match: 15. CDR3 DNA: TGTGCCAGCAGAGCCGGTGGACTAGCGATATTCGTGCAGTACTTC. Residues: CASRAGGLAIFVQYF.

A few counts support this clonotype. This chain connects TRBV21-1 to TRBJ2-7. TRBV21-1 is described as a pseudogene. CDR3 length: 16 residues. The CDR3 DNA sequence: TGTGCCAGCAGCCCGCGTGCTCGCGGGAGCTCCTACGAGCAGTACTTC. It encodes CASSPRARGSSYEQYF.

Many counts were recorded for this clonotype. The rearrangement links TRBV9 to TRBJ2-3; TRBD2 might be the D (6 bases). The CDR3 is 15 amino acids. Germline V gene lookup returns CDR1 SGDLS and CDR2 YYNGEE. V was pared by 4 bases and J by 2 bases, with 14 bases between. The CDR3 DNA sequence: TGTGCCAGCAGCCCGGGGACTTCCCACACAGATACGCAGTATTTT. It is translated as CASSPGTSHTDTQYF.

The chain has TRBV3-1 and TRBJ2-1, with D maybe TRBD2 (6 bases). V lost 4 bases, J lost 8 bases, and 18 bases lay in between. Germline V gene lookup returns CDR1 LGHDT and CDR2 YNNKEL (reference sequence). The CDR3 spans 15 residues. CDR3 protein: CASSPSAGGRDEQFF. The CDR3 region has the DNA TGTGCCAGCAGCCCTTCGGCCGGGGGACGGGATGAGCAGTTCTTC.

The chain joins TRBV6-6 to TRBJ2-2; no clear D gene. Germline V lookup: CDR1 MNHNY, CDR2 SVGAGI (reference sequence). With 2 bases removed from V and 6 bases from J, the gap between germline ends came to 10 bases. CDR3 size: 14 residues. The CDR3, as DNA: TGTGCCAGCAGTTACGAGGCCTTAGCCGGGGAGCTGTTTTTT. It is translated as CASSYEALAGELFF.

This clonotype was seen ten or more times. The chain carries TRBV28 and TRBJ2-7, with 9 nucleotides matching TRBD1. The CDR3 contains 13 residues. V was clipped by 6 bases and J by 3 bases; unmatched bases: 3. The V gene's germline CDR1 is MDHEN and CDR2 SYDVKM. CDR3 sequence: CASRTGGVYEQYF. CDR3 bases: TGTGCCAGCAGGACAGGGGGGGTCTACGAGCAGTACTTC.

V and J are TRBV4-1 and TRBJ1-2, with D hard to call. The CDR3 sequence is 14 residues long. Germline V gene data show CDR1 as MGHRA and CDR2 as YSYEKL. V lost 0 bases to trimming and J lost 5 bases, with 10 bases between them. In DNA, the CDR3 is TGCGCCAGCAGCCAAGATCCTGGAACATATGGCTACACCTTC. As protein: CASSQDPGTYGYTF.

This clonotype was counted between two and nine times. The chain recombines TRBV3-1 with TRBJ2-3; D remains unclear. The germline V gene has CDR1 LGHDT and CDR2 YNNKEL (reference sequence). CDR3 length: 14 residues. The ends were cut back, 2 bases at V and 4 bases at J, with 10 bases in the middle. Written as DNA, the CDR3 is TGTGCCAGCAGCCAATTCGGTGTCCCAGATACGCAGTATTTT. Protein: CASSQFGVPDTQYF.

This clonotype was counted a few times. A read error may account for a junction end that differs from germline. The V call is TRBV5-1, the J call TRBJ1-2; a weak D match, TRBD1 (5 bases). Germline V gene lookup returns CDR1 SGHRS and CDR2 YFSETQ. CDR3 length: 14 residues. Here the CDR3 reads CAGSPPGDGYGYTF. CDR3 nucleotide sequence: TGCGCCGGCAGCCCTCCGGGGGACGGTTATGGCTACACCTTC. The variable domain in full, with the rest retrieved from reference TRBV5-1 and TRBJ1-2, is KAGVTQTPRYLIKTRGQQVTLSCSPISGHRSVSWYQQTPGQGLQFLFEYFSETQRNKGNFPGRFSGRQFSNSRSEMNVSTLELGDSALYLCAGSPPGDGYGYTFGSGTRLTVV.

Points on this clonotype: This could be a read error, since a much larger clone is one nucleotide away. The chain recombines TRBV6-2 or TRBV6-3 with TRBJ2-7, with D perhaps matching TRBD2 (6 bases). V was cut by 2 bases and J by 1 base, with 21 bases left in between. This CDR3 region has 18 residues. Germline CDR1 MNHEY, CDR2 SVGEGT. CDR3 DNA sequence: TGTGCCAGCAGTTACAGTCGGCTAACGGGAGTAATATCCTACGAGCAGTACTTC. Amino acid sequence: CASSYSRLTGVISYEQYF.